The 15 T cell receptor beta chains given below trace back to one sample, sequenced in a study of early T cells in non-severe SARS-CoV-2 infection. TCRdb re-derived calls from the 5' RACE reads in MiXCR, one entry per CDR3 protein. Of some 70,000 distinct CDR3 sequences listed, roughly 10% are singletons. The specimen was whole blood. These receptors originate from an adult who was a healthcare worker with PCR-confirmed SARS-CoV-2 infection or an uninfected control (not recorded which).

Only a few counts were recorded for this clonotype. The chain is built from TRBV5-1 and TRBJ2-3; D is uncertain. Germline loops: CDR1 SGHRS, CDR2 YFSETQ. V shed 0 bases and J shed 2 bases, with 4 bases lying between them. This CDR3 is 13 amino acids long. The chain's CDR3 is CASSLGTTDTQYF. The CDR3 bases are TGCGCCAGCAGCTTGGGAACCACAGATACGCAGTATTTT.

The genes are TRBV24-1 and TRBJ2-1; no definite D call. Trimming cost V 2 bases and J 6 bases, with 10 bases left between them. The germline V gene encodes CDR1 KGHDR and CDR2 SFDVKD. The CDR3 runs to 14 residues. CDR3 sequence reads: CATSDWAMSNEQFF. The CDR3 nucleotides read TGTGCCACCAGTGATTGGGCGATGAGCAATGAGCAGTTCTTC.

The chain carries TRBV4-2 and TRBJ2-1; 7 bases line up with TRBD2. Germline loops: CDR1 LGHNA, CDR2 YNFKEQ. CDR3 length equals 14 residues. V shed 2 bases, J shed 7 bases, and the junction held 5 bases outside the gene matches. In DNA form, the CDR3 reads TGTGCCAGCAGCCAACGCGGGAGTCAGAATGAGCAGTTCTTC. It is translated as CASSQRGSQNEQFF.

The V gene is TRBV11-2, the J gene TRBJ2-1, with 10 bases identical to TRBD2. V dropped 3 bases and J dropped 8; count of bases not matched to a gene: 7. The CDR3 has 15 residues. CDR1 and CDR2 (germline): SGHAT, FQNNGV. The CDR3 coding sequence is TGTGCCAGCAGCTTCCTAAGGGGGACTAGCGATGAGCAGTTCTTC. Protein sequence: CASSFLRGTSDEQFF.

The chain has TRBV2 and TRBJ2-6; TRBD1 aligns across 7 bases. The V gene's germline CDR1 is SNHLY and CDR2 FYNNEI. With 2 bases clipped from V and 2 bases from J, the junction kept 12 bases outside the gene matches. The CDR3 runs to 19 residues. This CDR3 reads CASSEPRGQLSTGANVLTF. CDR3 coding DNA: TGTGCCAGCAGTGAACCTAGGGGACAGTTATCAACTGGGGCCAACGTCCTGACTTTC.

The chain has TRBV4-3 and TRBJ2-7; either TRBD1 or TRBD2 may fit D (5 bases each). V was pared by 0 bases and J by 5 bases, with 20 bases between. Per the germline V gene, CDR1 is LGHNA and CDR2 is YSLEER. The CDR3 consists of 17 residues. The CDR3 reads CASSQDYGMGVADEQYF. In nucleotides, the CDR3 is TGCGCCAGCAGCCAAGATTATGGGATGGGGGTCGCCGACGAGCAGTACTTC.

The chain uses TRBV4-2 and TRBJ1-1; TRBD1 is a possible D gene (6 bases). Germline lookup yields CDR1 LGHNA and CDR2 YNFKEQ. The CDR3 spans 16 residues. V was trimmed by 1 base and J by 1 base, leaving 13 bases between them. CDR3 in amino acids: CASSQGTAIKNTEAFF. CDR3 nucleotide sequence: TGTGCCAGCAGCCAAGGGACAGCGATAAAGAACACTGAAGCTTTCTTT.

Judged by abundance, this clonotype is medium-sized. The gene calls are TRBV5-1 and TRBJ2-1; TRBD2 aligns across 14 bases. The germline gives CDR1 SGHRS, CDR2 YFSETQ. The CDR3 covers 16 residues. J lost 10 bases, V lost 4 bases, and 10 bases had no gene match. The CDR3 bases are TGCGCCAGCAGCCCCGGGACTAGCGGGAGAGATAGGGAGCAGTTCTTC. Translated, it gives CASSPGTSGRDREQFF.

The gene calls are TRBV3-1 and TRBJ2-1; D remains unclear. CDR3 size: 14 residues. Germline V gene lookup returns CDR1 LGHDT and CDR2 YNNKEL (reference sequence). The V gene lost 1 base and the J gene lost 5 bases, with 9 bases spanning the gap. This CDR3 is CASSQAGVDNEQFF. The CDR3 DNA reads TGTGCCAGCAGCCAAGCTGGGGTAGACAATGAGCAGTTCTTC.

The chain is built from TRBV7-9 and TRBJ2-1; 13 bases line up with TRBD2. Losses at the gene ends were 4 bases for V and 0 bases for J; bases not matched to a gene: 3. This CDR3 has 17 residues. Per the germline V gene, CDR1 is SEHNR and CDR2 is FQNEAQ (reference sequence). CDR3 DNA sequence: TGTGCCAGCAGCTCGGGACTAGCGGGGAGCTCCTACAATGAGCAGTTCTTC. Translation gives CASSSGLAGSSYNEQFF.

This clonotype was seen a handful of times. This chain links TRBV4-3 with TRBJ1-5; D is possibly TRBD1 (5 bases). Germline V gene sequence: CDR1 LGHNA, CDR2 YSLEER. The CDR3 covers 16 residues. V was cut by 5 bases and J by 5 bases, with 19 bases left in between. The CDR3, as DNA: TGCGCCAGCAGCGTAAACGCTTATGGGGCCCATCAGCCCCAGCATTTT. It specifies CASSVNAYGAHQPQHF.

This clonotype was seen ten or more times. The genes are TRBV24-1 and TRBJ2-7; a weak D match, TRBD1 (6 bases). The germline V gene encodes CDR1 KGHDR and CDR2 SFDVKD. V was trimmed by 3 bases and J by 4 bases, leaving 6 bases between them. This CDR3 contains 12 residues. The CDR3: CATSDGQYEQYF. The CDR3 DNA sequence: TGTGCCACCAGTGATGGACAGTACGAGCAGTACTTC.

The chain uses TRBV30 and TRBJ2-3; 9 bases are a match to TRBD2. V lost 2 bases, J lost 0 bases, and 6 bases stayed unmatched. This CDR3 comprises 16 residues. Germline V gene data show CDR1 as GTSNPN and CDR2 as SVGIG (reference sequence). The CDR3: CAWSFGTSISTDTQYF. CDR3 coding DNA: TGTGCCTGGAGTTTCGGGACTAGCATCAGCACAGATACGCAGTATTTT.

V is TRBV4-3 and J is TRBJ1-6; no firm D call. The germline V gene encodes CDR1 LGHNA and CDR2 YSLEER. Deletions cut 0 bases from V and 7 bases from J, with 7 bases between. CDR3 length: 14 residues. The CDR3 sequence: CASSQERANSPLHF. As DNA, the CDR3 is TGCGCCAGCAGCCAAGAAAGGGCCAATTCACCCCTCCACTTT.

This chain connects TRBV10-3 to TRBJ2-3; 8 nucleotides match TRBD1. Germline-derived CDR1 and CDR2 are ENHRY and SYGVKD. Trimming cost V 6 bases and J 3 bases; bases outside gene matches: 11. This CDR3 contains 16 residues. In DNA, the CDR3 is TGTGCCATCAGCAGAACCGCAGGGGGCGGAACAGATACGCAGTATTTT. This translates into CAISRTAGGGTDTQYF.